The sequence of this T cell receptor (beta chain) was determined in a study of Ad26.COV2.S vaccination and SARS-CoV-2 variants. Study information: Trial arm assignment for the donor was COV1001 Ad26.COV2.S.

Points from the study as a whole: Vaccine recipients surpassed placebo recipients in spike-specific TCR breadth. Vaccinees and placebo recipients showed similar non-spike TCR breadth.

Sequenced by immunoSEQ multiplex PCR; TCRdb stores in-frame clones only, minus some. Among approximately 460,000 clones listed, 80% to 90% were seen once. Indicated treatment: 19 received Ad26.COV2.S at low or high dose, single or two shots; about 5 received placebo; per-sample allocation not given. Sampling was performed 63 days after the first vaccine or placebo injection. The administered vaccine (an Ad26 vector) expressed Wuhan-strain SARS-CoV-2 spike. The V end was cut by 6 bases, the J end by 7 bases, with 6 bases between. This CDR3 region has 11 residues. About this clone: What it binds is unknown. Other DNA sequences within the sample encode an identical CDR3.

This sequence joins TRBV12-3 or TRBV12-4 and TRBJ1-4; D is uncertain. The sequencing used peripheral blood, collected in a trial of Ad26.COV2.S vaccine versus placebo. The sequence derives from a person aged 18-60 years who received the Ad26.COV2.S COVID-19 vaccine or a placebo. The CDR3 loop is CASSLTEKLFF. The CDR3 DNA follows: TGTGCCAGCAGCCTGACTGAAAAACTGTTTTTT.